Below, 25 T cell receptor beta chains from the same sample are listed, as sequenced in a study of human T cells and chemical hapten exposure. Time point denoted: patch test 1, 2 weeks after DPC sensitization. The treatment is: therapeutic diphenylcyclopropenone sensitization with weekly scalp DPC. A single record per CDR3 protein comes from TCRdb applying MiXCR to the RACE reads. Of 95,000 to 100,000 distinct CDR3 sequences in the sample, roughly 12% were seen once. This material consisted of whole blood, taken in connection with sensitization to the hapten diphenylcyclopropenone (DPC). These receptors all come from a woman aged 40 to 49 with alopecia areata. Some clones in this sample may be carry-over from other donors' samples.

The chain joins TRBV10-3 to TRBJ2-2; D gene unclear. This CDR3 spans 16 amino acids. Trimming took 0 bases from V and 3 from J, leaving 11 bases between them. Germline V CDR1 and CDR2: ENHRY, SYGVKD. Here the CDR3 reads CAISESGRIDTGELFF. DNA of the CDR3: TGTGCCATCAGTGAGTCCGGCAGGATAGACACCGGGGAGCTGTTTTTT.

The chain is built from TRBV12-3 or TRBV12-4 and TRBJ1-5, with TRBD1 matching 7 bases. The CDR3 has 14 amino acids. The V segment lost 6 bases and the J segment 7 bases; nucleotides outside the gene matches: 9. CDR3 residues: CASSLTGPRQPQHF. In nucleotides, the CDR3 is TGTGCCAGCAGCCTGACAGGGCCCAGGCAGCCCCAGCATTTT.

V usage is TRBV27 and J usage is TRBJ2-7, with 7 positions matching TRBD2. Germline values: CDR1 MNHEY, CDR2 SMNVEV (reference sequence). The CDR3 is made up of 13 amino acids. The V segment lost 5 bases and the J segment 5 bases; nucleotides outside the gene matches: 6. The CDR3 region has the DNA TGTGCCAGCAGTCCCGGGGGGTTCGACGAGCAGTACTTC. As protein: CASSPGGFDEQYF.

This clonotype was detected only a few times. The DNA of the CDR3 is TGTGCCGGGGCCTTGGACAGGGCCATCTCTGGAAACACCATATATTTT. Amino acids: CAGALDRAISGNTIYF. This chain joins TRBV2 and TRBJ1-3; TRBD1 aligns across 8 bases. The CDR3 is 16 residues long. Trimming removed 11 bases from V and 0 bases from J; junction bases left unmatched: 12. Per germline, CDR1 SNHLY and CDR2 FYNNEI.

This clonotype was observed at least ten times. The J gene is TRBJ2-1, the V gene TRBV29-1, with unresolved D. CDR3 size: 13 residues. The ends were cut back, 5 bases at V and 4 bases at J, with 12 bases in the middle. CDR1 and CDR2 (germline): SQVTM, ANQGSEA. The CDR3 nucleotides are TGCAGCGTTCCGATCGGAGATTACAATGAGCAGTTCTTC. Protein sequence: CSVPIGDYNEQFF.

This clonotype was recorded a few times. This rearrangement joins TRBV7-8 to TRBJ2-1; tentatively, D is TRBD2 (5 bases). The germline V gene has CDR1 SGHVS and CDR2 FQNEAQ. The CDR3 runs 17 residues. V dropped 1 base and J dropped 6 bases, with 19 bases sitting between them. The CDR3 spells CASSLVRLGARSNEQFF. In nucleotides, the CDR3 is TGTGCCAGCAGCTTAGTACGCTTGGGAGCTCGAAGCAATGAGCAGTTCTTC.

This clonotype was picked up a small number of times. V gene TRBV24-1 combines with J gene TRBJ2-3; possible D gene TRBD1, 6 bases. Germline V gives CDR1 KGHDR, CDR2 SFDVKD. The CDR3 spans 16 residues. V gave up 5 bases and J gave up 0 bases, with 14 bases separating them. CDR3 sequence reads: CATSARGVQSTDTQYF. CDR3 DNA sequence: TGTGCCACCAGTGCCAGGGGCGTACAAAGCACAGATACGCAGTATTTT.

This clonotype was detected many times. V usage is TRBV6-2 or TRBV6-3 and J usage is TRBJ1-5; unclear D gene. Per germline, CDR1 MNHEY and CDR2 SVGEGT. V shed 6 bases and J shed 8 bases, with 8 bases lying between them. This CDR3 is built from 11 residues. CDR3 nucleotide sequence: TGTGCCAGCAGCCACGGGGAGCCCCAGCATTTT. It yields the protein CASSHGEPQHF.

This clonotype has a count of ten or more. The chain employs TRBV9 and TRBJ1-6, with TRBD1 identical over 7 bases. The CDR3 extends over 15 amino acids. V lost 4 bases and J lost 7; bases outside the gene matches: 8. Germline CDR1 SGDLS, CDR2 YYNGEE. CDR3 in amino acids: CASSPWDSPNSPLHF. The CDR3 region has the DNA TGTGCCAGCAGCCCGTGGGACAGCCCCAATTCACCCCTCCACTTT.

The chain couples TRBV5-1 to TRBJ1-1; the D gene is possibly TRBD1 (5 bases). Per the germline V gene, CDR1 is SGHRS and CDR2 is YFSETQ. Between the trimmed V and J ends, which lost 0 bases and 4 bases, there was a span of 16 bases. The CDR3 consists of 16 residues. DNA of the CDR3: TGCGCCAGCAGCTTGGGAGTAGTGGCCGGGGGCACTGAAGCTTTCTTT. This codes for CASSLGVVAGGTEAFF.

The rearrangement uses TRBV28 and TRBJ2-7; D uncertain. With 5 bases removed from V and 5 bases from J, the gap between germline ends came to 19 bases. CDR3 size: 15 residues. From germline, CDR1 is MDHEN and CDR2 SYDVKM. The CDR3 loop reads CASSLLPGSRDEQYF. CDR3 DNA sequence: TGTGCCAGCAGTCTCCTCCCGGGTTCTCGGGACGAGCAGTACTTC.

This clonotype was observed a single time. The rearrangement uses TRBV7-2 and TRBJ2-1; 12 bases align to TRBD2. Trimming removed 3 bases from V and 6 bases from J; junction bases left unmatched: 3. CDR3 length: 15 amino acids. Germline V gives CDR1 SGHTA, CDR2 FQGNSA. In nucleotides, the CDR3 is TGTGCCAGCAGCTTTGTGACTAGCGGGGGCAATGAGCAGTTCTTC. It specifies CASSFVTSGGNEQFF.

There are a few counts of this clonotype. The chain recombines TRBV5-4 with TRBJ2-3; TRBD2 aligns across 11 bases. This CDR3 is 16 amino acids long. The germline V gene encodes CDR1 SGHNT and CDR2 YYREEE (reference sequence). The ends lost 0 bases at V and 8 bases at J; junction bases unmatched: 8. In DNA form, the CDR3 reads TGTGCCAGCAGCTTGGGGCTAGCGGGAGGAAGACGTACGCAGTATTTT. Residues: CASSLGLAGGRRTQYF.

This clonotype was counted between two and nine times. The gene calls are TRBV21-1 and TRBJ2-7; TRBD1 is the table's D call, not checked against the DNA. TRBV21-1 is a documented pseudogene. CDR3 size: 17 residues. For the CDR3, the DNA is TGTGCCAGCAGCAAAGTCCCGTCAGGGTTGGGCTCCTACGAGCAGTACTTC. Its translation: CASSKVPSGLGSYEQYF.

This clonotype was recorded many times. The chain employs TRBV12-3 or TRBV12-4 and TRBJ2-2; TRBD2 matches at 9 bases. After removal of 5 bases from V and 3 bases from J, the junction contained 16 bases not matched to a gene. CDR3 length: 19 amino acids. The CDR3 spells CASSPPVGSGRMYTGELFF. CDR3 sequence (DNA): TGTGCCAGCAGTCCCCCCGTCGGTAGCGGGAGAATGTACACCGGGGAGCTGTTTTTT.

The table lists this clonotype with a few counts. This chain uses TRBV27 with TRBJ1-2, with D possibly being TRBD1 (5 bases). The ends were cut back, 5 bases at V and 8 bases at J, with 18 bases in the middle. The CDR3 covers 14 residues. CDR1 and CDR2 from the germline V gene are MNHEY and SMNVEV (reference sequence). The CDR3 spells CASSLTFRGEGYTF. Here the CDR3 DNA reads TGTGCCAGCAGTCTCACATTTAGAGGGGAAGGCTACACCTTC.

The chain joins TRBV7-2 to TRBJ2-7, with 8 bases fitting TRBD1. This CDR3 spans 15 amino acids. V lost 2 bases and J lost 4; bases outside the gene matches: 7. The V gene's germline CDR1 is SGHTA and CDR2 FQGNSA. The CDR3 DNA reads as TGTGCCAGCAGCTTATCCAGGGGGCGTATATACGAGCAGTACTTC. Protein: CASSLSRGRIYEQYF.

This clonotype was counted ten times or more. The V call is TRBV6-6, the J call TRBJ2-7; 9 nucleotides agree with TRBD2. The CDR3 is made up of 15 amino acids. The germline V gene encodes CDR1 MNHNY and CDR2 SVGAGI (reference sequence). V was pared by 5 bases and J by 2 bases, with 7 bases of the junction left unmatched. CDR3 residues: CASSRGLAPAYEQYF. CDR3 sequence (DNA): TGTGCCAGCAGTCGGGGACTAGCCCCAGCCTACGAGCAGTACTTC.

This sequence joins TRBV14 and TRBJ1-5; 8 nucleotides line up with TRBD1. Unmatched junction bases numbered 5, after V lost 3 bases and J lost 4 bases. The CDR3 covers 15 residues. Germline CDR1 SGHDN, CDR2 FVKESK. The CDR3 DNA reads TGTGCCAGCAGCCATAAGGACAGGGTAAATCAGCCCCAGCATTTT. Residues: CASSHKDRVNQPQHF.

The V gene is TRBV7-2, the J gene TRBJ2-3, with D maybe TRBD2 (6 bases). The V gene lost 5 bases and the J gene lost 1 base, with 13 bases spanning the gap. The CDR3 consists of 15 residues. Germline V gene sequence: CDR1 SGHTA, CDR2 FQGNSA. CDR3 sequence (DNA): TGTGCCAGCAGCCCTGGGGGGAAGCGCACAGATACGCAGTATTTT. This encodes CASSPGGKRTDTQYF. Based on the CDR3 plus reference TRBV7-2 and TRBJ2-3, the full variable domain is GAGVSQSPSNKVTEKGKDVELRCDPISGHTALYWYRQSLGQGLEFLIYFQGNSAPDKSGLPSDRFSAERTGGSVSTLTIQRTQQEDSAVYLCASSPGGKRTDTQYFGPGTRLTVL.

Ten or more counts support this clonotype. This chain connects TRBV12-3 or TRBV12-4 to TRBJ2-4; D remains unclear. CDR3 length equals 13 residues. Trimming removed 4 bases from V and 7 bases from J, with 11 bases in between. DNA of the CDR3: TGTGCCAGCAGTTCAAGCCTCAAGAACATTCAGTACTTC. This sequence encodes CASSSSLKNIQYF.

The rearrangement links TRBV5-1 to TRBJ1-2, with a weak D call TRBD1 (5 bases). CDR1 and CDR2 from the germline V gene are SGHRS and YFSETQ. The CDR3 is 11 amino acids. Trimming took 4 bases from V and 8 from J, leaving 9 bases between them. This CDR3 reads CASSADSGYTF. CDR3 sequence (DNA): TGCGCCAGCAGCGCCGACAGCGGCTACACCTTC.

The chain uses TRBV7-9 and TRBJ2-4; D might be TRBD1 (5 bases). Trimming took 1 base from V and 0 from J, leaving 13 bases between them. Germline assignment: CDR1 SEHNR and CDR2 FQNEAQ (reference sequence). The CDR3 extends over 17 amino acids. The CDR3 nucleotides read TGTGCCAGCAGCTTAGTATCAGGGCCTATAGCCAAAAACATTCAGTACTTC. It specifies CASSLVSGPIAKNIQYF.

This clonotype was found a few times. The V and J genes are TRBV7-8 and TRBJ2-3; TRBD2 aligns across 14 bases. CDR3 length: 16 residues. The J segment lost 6 bases and the V segment lost 4 bases, leaving 6 bases of the junction unmatched. In germline, CDR1 is SGHVS, CDR2 FQNEAQ. The CDR3 DNA follows: TGTGCCAGCAGCTACGGAGGACTAGCGGGAGGTGATACGCAGTATTTT. Translated: CASSYGGLAGGDTQYF.

This clonotype occurred many times. The chain has TRBV6-5 and TRBJ2-1; a weak D match, TRBD2 (5 bases). This CDR3 spans 13 amino acids. V dropped 4 bases and J dropped 10 bases, with 14 bases sitting between them. Germline loops: CDR1 MNHEY, CDR2 SVGAGI. CDR3 protein: CASSWEPGREQFF. The CDR3 nucleotides are TGTGCCAGCAGTTGGGAGCCTGGGCGGGAGCAGTTCTTC.